Detailed here is one T cell receptor (beta chain). Its matching antigen is unknown. The data were obtained in a study of T cell repertoires in cytomegalovirus infection. Study-level results: Clonotype analysis showed dominance of the ex vivo response by HLA-C-restricted CMV-specific TCR beta clonotypes.

Per the germline V gene, CDR1 is MNHEY and CDR2 is SVGEGT. V was clipped by 5 bases and J by 0 bases, with 16 bases between them. This CDR3 has 16 amino acids. TCRdb called the reads again in MiXCR, with one record for every CDR3 protein. The sample yields under 850,000 distinct CDR3 sequences, 30% to 40% seen once. The sequences come from cultured PBMCs, collected from culture after CMV antigen stimulation. The chain links TRBV6-2 or TRBV6-3 to TRBJ2-5, with D possibly being TRBD2 (6 bases). This TCR was recovered from a human donor in good health (CMV status not recorded). Some clones in this sample may be carry-over from other donors' samples. The CDR3 sequence: CASSPTRGKDQETQYF. CDR3 DNA: TGTGCCAGCAGTCCAACACGCGGGAAAGACCAAGAGACCCAGTACTTC.